The 4 T cell receptor beta chains below all came from one sample that was sequenced in a study of CD8+ T cells in alopecia areata. Reverse transcribed after extraction, RNA yielded cDNA as the sequencing template. Assay: immunoSEQ multiplex PCR; the TCRdb copy retains only in-frame clones and omits some. The profile shows some 160,000 clones, about three fifths of them singletons. Specified treatment: oral pan-JAK inhibitor, 5-10 mg twice daily. The starting material was CD4+ T cells sorted from blood, obtained at week 4, from a patient treated with tofacitinib. All receptors derive from a human donor with alopecia areata.

This sequence joins TRBV7-2 and TRBJ2-5; 8 bases are shared with TRBD2. The length of the CDR3 is 15 residues. The trim removed 6 bases at V and 4 bases at J, leaving 10 bases unmatched. The V gene's germline CDR1 is SGHTA and CDR2 FQGNSA. CDR3 amino acids: CASSYSPGLGETQYF. The CDR3 bases are TGTGCCAGCAGTTACTCCCCGGGACTAGGAGAGACCCAGTACTTC.

This rearrangement joins TRBV7-2 to TRBJ1-5; 10 bases line up with TRBD1. V shed 4 bases, J shed 2 bases, and the junction held 5 bases outside the gene matches. Looked up from germline, CDR1 is SGHTA and CDR2 is FQGNSA. The CDR3 has 16 amino acids. CDR3 DNA sequence: TGTGCCAGCAGCTCCACCGGGACAGGGGGCAATCAGCCCCAGCATTTT. Translating gives CASSSTGTGGNQPQHF.

J is TRBJ1-2 and V is TRBV30; TRBD1 is a possible D gene (5 bases). The ends were cut back, 3 bases at V and 4 bases at J, with 15 bases in the middle. Germline CDR1 and CDR2: GTSNPN and SVGIG (reference sequence). This CDR3 spans 14 amino acids. The CDR3 DNA reads TGTGCCTGGAGAGTAAGACAGAACTTCTATGGCTACACCTTC. It encodes CAWRVRQNFYGYTF.

In this sample, this clone turned up a few times. The rearrangement joins TRBV12-5 to TRBJ2-1; a weak D match, TRBD2 (6 bases). CDR1 LGHNT and CDR2 FRNRAP come from the germline V gene. Trimming stripped 1 base from V and 9 bases from J, with 10 bases between. The CDR3 is made up of 13 amino acids. The chain's CDR3 is CASGLEEGSEQFF. CDR3 bases: TGTGCTAGTGGTTTGGAGGAGGGGAGTGAGCAGTTCTTC.